These 29 T cell receptor beta chains share one sample of origin, sequenced in a study of blood T cell repertoires in COVID-19. Sequenced by immunoSEQ multiplex PCR; TCRdb stores in-frame clones only, minus some. The sample has over 250,000 clones, less than 90% seen once. Input material: peripheral blood. These receptors came from a man aged 55-75 years who had recovered from COVID-19.

The chain uses TRBV6-5 and TRBJ2-3; possible D gene TRBD2, 7 bases. V was pared by 7 bases and J by 3 bases, with 11 bases between. CDR1 and CDR2 from the germline V gene are MNHEY and SVGAGI. The CDR3 runs 13 residues. The CDR3 nucleotides read TGTGCCAGCATAGGGGGGGGTACAGATACGCAGTATTTT. Protein sequence: CASIGGGTDTQYF.

This chain uses TRBV25-1 with TRBJ2-1; D is possibly TRBD1 (5 bases). This CDR3 is 15 amino acids long. The germline V and J ends were trimmed by 3 bases and 5 bases, with 14 bases remaining between them. Germline CDR1 is MGHDK and CDR2 is SYGVNS. In DNA form, the CDR3 reads TGTGCCAGCAGTGAGTGGCAGGGTTCCAACAATGAGCAGTTCTTC. Its translation: CASSEWQGSNNEQFF.

The chain has TRBV4-1 and TRBJ1-1; D gene unclear. Germline V gene lookup returns CDR1 MGHRA and CDR2 YSYEKL. This CDR3 is 14 amino acids long. V lost 0 bases and J 5 bases, leaving 10 bases between the germline ends. CDR3 amino acids: CASSQDPTGTEAFF. CDR3 nucleotide sequence: TGCGCCAGCAGCCAAGATCCGACGGGGACTGAAGCTTTCTTT.

The chain recombines TRBV3-1 (or the pseudogene TRBV3-2) with TRBJ1-2; D is possibly TRBD1 (5 bases). The CDR3 runs to 14 residues. Between the trimmed V and J ends, which lost 4 bases and 4 bases, there was a span of 13 bases. Germline V gene lookup returns CDR1 LGHDT and CDR2 YNNKEL (reference sequence). The DNA of the CDR3 is TGTGCCAGCAGCCTTTATTCAGACAGCTATGGCTACACCTTC. It codes for CASSLYSDSYGYTF.

This chain joins TRBV27 and TRBJ2-5; tentatively, D is TRBD2 (5 bases). There are 16 residues in the CDR3. Per germline, CDR1 MNHEY and CDR2 SMNVEV (reference sequence). Trimming pared 1 base from V and 1 base from J, leaving 13 bases between. The CDR3 reads CASSLFSLGSQETQYF. The DNA for the CDR3 is TGTGCCAGCAGTTTATTTAGTTTAGGGAGCCAAGAGACCCAGTACTTC.

This chain links TRBV7-9 with TRBJ2-3, with a possible D match to TRBD2 (6 bases). Between the trimmed V and J ends, which lost 5 bases and 2 bases, there was a span of 14 bases. CDR1 and CDR2 (germline): SEHNR, FQNEAQ (reference sequence). The CDR3 extends over 15 amino acids. This chain's CDR3 is CASSQGLINTDTQYF. The CDR3 nucleotides are TGTGCCAGCAGCCAGGGACTCATTAACACAGATACGCAGTATTTT.

The J gene is TRBJ2-1, the V gene TRBV7-2, with D hard to call. Trimming cost V 5 bases and J 0 bases, with 11 bases left between them. CDR1 is SGHTA, CDR2 FQGNSA, per germline. The CDR3 loop spans 15 amino acids. The CDR3 sequence is CASSLGVGSYNEQFF. The CDR3 coding sequence is TGTGCCAGCAGCCTCGGAGTGGGCTCCTACAATGAGCAGTTCTTC.

Here the CDR3 reads CASSPRVGVVHEQFF. The CDR3 DNA is TGTGCCAGTAGTCCGCGGGTGGGCGTAGTGCATGAGCAGTTCTTC. The V gene is TRBV19, the J gene TRBJ2-1, with D perhaps TRBD2 (5 bases). CDR3 size: 15 residues. V lost 5 bases and J 8 bases, leaving 19 bases between the germline ends. The germline V gene encodes CDR1 LNHDA and CDR2 SQIVND (reference sequence).

The V call is TRBV2, the J call TRBJ2-5, with 8 positions matching TRBD1. CDR1 SNHLY and CDR2 FYNNEI come from the germline V gene. There are 14 residues in the CDR3. Losses at the gene ends were 8 bases for V and 5 bases for J; bases not matched to a gene: 10. CDR3 DNA sequence: TGTGCCAGCGGCGACAGGGGACGGTGGGAGACCCAGTACTTC. Translation: CASGDRGRWETQYF.

The chain links TRBV24-1 to TRBJ2-1; 8 nucleotides align to TRBD1. Germline V gene lookup returns CDR1 KGHDR and CDR2 SFDVKD. This CDR3 has 15 residues. V was pared by 4 bases and J by 3 bases, with 4 bases of the junction left unmatched. CDR3 in DNA: TGTGCCACCAGTGAGGTCAGGGGGCTCTACAATGAGCAGTTCTTC. Translation: CATSEVRGLYNEQFF.

This clone has a handful of counts. This chain links TRBV18 with TRBJ2-7; 11 bases are shared with TRBD2. With 5 bases clipped from V and 7 bases from J, the junction kept 10 bases outside the gene matches. CDR3 size: 15 residues. Germline-derived CDR1 and CDR2 are KGHSH and LQKENI. In DNA, the CDR3 is TGTGCCAGCTCAGAACTTAGCGGGGGGGCTCGGGAGCAGTACTTC. Translating it yields CASSELSGGAREQYF.

The chain joins TRBV5-1 to TRBJ1-2; 9 bases are shared with TRBD1. The junction had 9 bases not matched to a gene; V was cut back by 0 bases and J by 6 bases. This CDR3 has 16 amino acids. The germline gives CDR1 SGHRS, CDR2 YFSETQ. The CDR3 DNA follows: TGCGCCAGCAGCTTGGAGGGGACAGGGTTGAAGGATGGCTACACCTTC. Translation: CASSLEGTGLKDGYTF.

In regard to this clone: This CDR3 is also generated by other DNA sequences in the sample. Here the CDR3 reads CASSLGRGAKNIQYF. DNA for the CDR3: TGCGCCAGCAGCTTGGGCAGGGGGGCCAAAAACATTCAGTACTTC. J is TRBJ2-4 and V is TRBV5-1; 7 bases line up with TRBD1. Germline CDR1 and CDR2: SGHRS and YFSETQ. V shed 0 bases and J 1 base; nucleotides not matched to a gene: 1. The CDR3 spans 15 residues. The whole variable domain, filled in from reference TRBV5-1 and TRBJ2-4, reads KAGVTQTPRYLIKTRGQQVTLSCSPISGHRSVSWYQQTPGQGLQFLFEYFSETQRNKGNFPGRFSGRQFSNSRSEMNVSTLELGDSALYLCASSLGRGAKNIQYFGAGTRLSVL.

The chain uses TRBV19 and TRBJ1-2; D possibly corresponds to TRBD1 (6 bases). The CDR3 is made up of 14 amino acids. The germline V and J ends were trimmed by 4 bases and 4 bases, with 13 bases remaining between them. CDR1 and CDR2 (germline): LNHDA, SQIVND (reference sequence). In DNA, the CDR3 is TGTGCCAGTAGTACCCCCCCGGACAGCTATGGCTACACCTTC. It yields the protein CASSTPPDSYGYTF.

On this clone itself: This same CDR3 is encoded by further DNA sequences in the sample. The V gene is TRBV19, the J gene TRBJ2-3, with 7 bases matching TRBD1. Germline assignment: CDR1 LNHDA and CDR2 SQIVND (reference sequence). V dropped 6 bases and J dropped 1; count of bases not matched to a gene: 4. The length of the CDR3 is 14 residues. CDR3 region: CASRKTGGTDTQYF. DNA of the CDR3: TGTGCCAGTAGAAAAACAGGGGGCACAGATACGCAGTATTTT.

V gene TRBV3-1 (or the pseudogene TRBV3-2) combines with J gene TRBJ1-2, with no clear D. Deletions cut 2 bases from V and 4 bases from J, with 14 bases between. There are 15 residues in the CDR3. Per the germline V gene, CDR1 is LGHDT and CDR2 is YNNKEL (reference sequence). CDR3 region: CASSQFSLRVYGYTF. The CDR3 DNA is TGTGCCAGCAGCCAATTCTCGTTGCGGGTCTATGGCTACACCTTC.

The rearrangement links TRBV6-5 to TRBJ2-1; 8 nucleotides agree with TRBD1. Per germline, CDR1 MNHEY and CDR2 SVGAGI. The ends lost 4 bases at V and 6 bases at J; junction bases unmatched: 2. CDR3 length: 13 amino acids. For the CDR3, the DNA is TGTGCCAGCAGTTCCGACAGGGGCAATGAGCAGTTCTTC. Translation gives CASSSDRGNEQFF.

V usage is TRBV6-2 or TRBV6-3 and J usage is TRBJ2-7; 7 bases match TRBD2. V shed 5 bases, J shed 4 bases, and the junction held 11 bases outside the gene matches. The CDR3 spans 15 residues. From germline, CDR1 is MNHEY and CDR2 SVGEGT. The CDR3 nucleotides read TGTGCCAGCAGTACTGGCGGGGGTGTTCTTTACGAGCAGTACTTC. Encoded protein: CASSTGGGVLYEQYF.

The V and J genes are TRBV7-2 and TRBJ2-7; D gene unclear. Germline values: CDR1 SGHTA, CDR2 FQGNSA. Trimming left V 3 bases short and J 1 base short, with 7 bases between. The CDR3 contains 13 residues. The CDR3 region has the DNA TGTGCCAGCAGCTTGTACAGTTCCTACGAGCAGTACTTC. Translated, it gives CASSLYSSYEQYF.

The V and J genes are TRBV9 and TRBJ2-1; the match to TRBD1 covers 7 bases. The CDR3 is made up of 15 amino acids. Germline V lookup: CDR1 SGDLS, CDR2 YYNGEE. After removal of 3 bases from V and 4 bases from J, the junction contained 7 bases not matched to a gene. The CDR3 protein is CASSDSGQNYNEQFF. In DNA form, the CDR3 reads TGTGCCAGCAGCGACTCGGGACAGAATTACAATGAGCAGTTCTTC.

This chain links TRBV18 with TRBJ1-4, with D unclear. CDR3 length: 15 amino acids. Germline V gene lookup returns CDR1 KGHSH and CDR2 LQKENI. Trimming took off 4 bases at V and 3 bases at J, with 12 bases between the two ends. CDR3: CASSLGRWSNEKLFF. The CDR3 DNA reads as TGTGCCAGCTCACTAGGGAGGTGGTCTAATGAAAAACTGTTTTTT.

The chain employs TRBV11-2 and TRBJ2-5; 9 nucleotides line up with TRBD1. This CDR3 is 15 amino acids long. CDR1 is SGHAT, CDR2 FQNNGV, per germline. Germline trimming cut 5 bases from V and 2 bases from J; bases unmatched to any gene: 6. CDR3 nucleotide sequence: TGTGCCAGCAGCAGGAGGGACAGGGCACAAGAGACCCAGTACTTC. This encodes CASSRRDRAQETQYF.

The chain joins TRBV24-1 to TRBJ2-5; D call uncertain. V lost 4 bases and J 4 bases, leaving 12 bases between the germline ends. This CDR3 contains 14 residues. The germline gives CDR1 KGHDR, CDR2 SFDVKD. The DNA of the CDR3 is TGTGCCACCAGTGAGGGCTTTAATCCAGAGACCCAGTACTTC. It codes for CATSEGFNPETQYF.

This chain joins TRBV6-5 and TRBJ1-1; no clear D gene. Trimming cost V 0 bases and J 7 bases, with 12 bases left between them. The germline gives CDR1 MNHEY, CDR2 SVGAGI. The length of the CDR3 is 14 residues. The CDR3 nucleotides are TGTGCCAGCAGTTACTCGAGGTTTCCCTTTGAAGCTTTCTTT. Its protein product is CASSYSRFPFEAFF.

A remark on this clone: Other nucleotide sequences in the sample specify the same CDR3. CDR3 sequence: CASSQAGEAFF. Written as DNA, the CDR3 is TGTGCCAGCAGCCAAGCCGGGGAAGCTTTCTTT. V gene TRBV3-1 (or the pseudogene TRBV3-2) combines with J gene TRBJ1-1; unclear D gene. The CDR3 contains 11 residues. The V end was cut by 1 base, the J end by 8 bases, with 5 bases between. Germline V gives CDR1 LGHDT, CDR2 YNNKEL (reference sequence).

This clone turned up a few times. The chain recombines TRBV2 with TRBJ1-5, with 10 bases identical to TRBD1. The CDR3 is 17 residues long. Germline CDR1 SNHLY, CDR2 FYNNEI. With V trimmed by 9 bases and J by 2 bases, 13 bases remained unmatched. CDR3 loop: CASDPRTGGLGNQPQHF. The DNA of the CDR3 is TGTGCCAGTGATCCGAGGACAGGGGGTTTGGGCAATCAGCCCCAGCATTTT.

The CDR3 region is CASSSGPGRGTNEKLFF. CDR3 nucleotide sequence: TGCGCCAGCAGCTCGGGACCCGGAAGGGGGACTAATGAAAAACTGTTTTTT. This sequence joins TRBV5-1 and TRBJ1-4; D possibly corresponds to TRBD1 (6 bases). The CDR3 spans 17 residues. Trimming stripped 3 bases from V and 2 bases from J, with 17 bases between. Germline V lookup: CDR1 SGHRS, CDR2 YFSETQ.

V gene TRBV7-2 combines with J gene TRBJ2-3; tentative D call: TRBD2 (7 bases). V gave up 5 bases and J gave up 0 bases, with 15 bases separating them. CDR3 length: 16 amino acids. Germline lookup yields CDR1 SGHTA and CDR2 FQGNSA. CDR3 DNA: TGTGCCAGCAGCGTAAAGGGGGGGGGTAGCACAGATACGCAGTATTTT. This gives the protein CASSVKGGGSTDTQYF.

The chain couples TRBV19 to TRBJ1-4; perhaps TRBD1 as D (6 bases). V was trimmed by 7 bases and J by 4 bases, leaving 13 bases between them. CDR1 and CDR2 (germline): LNHDA, SQIVND (reference sequence). CDR3 length: 14 residues. The CDR3 loop is CASMRTASNEKLFF. The CDR3 DNA reads as TGTGCCAGTATGAGGACAGCGAGTAATGAAAAACTGTTTTTT.